Listed here is a single T cell receptor beta chain. J gave up 7 bases and V 0 bases, and 10 bases lay outside the gene matches. CDR1 is SGHTA, CDR2 FQGTGA, per germline. The CDR3 has 18 residues. In the authors' workflow: Estimates of nucleated cell counts were drawn from the amplification of reference gene primers. Generated by immunoSEQ multiplex PCR, the TCRdb table keeps only in-frame clones and is missing some. For V, J and clone size, that table is used; D and trimming come from the DNA. The sample carries fewer than 350,000 clones, around 85% recorded once. The data belong to a study of blood T cell repertoires in COVID-19. Categorization into cohorts depended on clinical history that participants reported. Cohort 3 donors were reported recovered after two negative PCRs, clearance, or symptom resolution.

Sample: PBMCs or T cells enriched from blood (not recorded which). This TCR was recovered from a woman between 40 and 50 years old who had recovered from COVID-19. The gene calls are TRBV7-3 and TRBJ2-3; 13 nucleotides line up with TRBD2. The CDR3 region has the DNA TGTGCCAGCAGCTTAACTACCCGGACTAGCGGGAGAAACTATACGCAGTATTTT. Protein: CASSLTTRTSGRNYTQYF.